This T cell receptor beta chain was identified in a study of a mutant IDH1 vaccine in newly diagnosed glioma (dated by TCRdb to the early 2020s). With regard to the full study: Vaccination was initiated 4-6 weeks after radiotherapy alone, or concurrently with temozolomide cycles in the chemotherapy-containing groups. Of the roughly 34 treated patients, about 62% were male and approximately 38% were female, and the mean age was roughly 40 years. Prior to enrollment, standard therapy consisting of radiotherapy alone, temozolomide alone, or radiochemotherapy with temozolomide had been administered to patients, with the combination being received by most patients. The week-35 safety follow-up took place at visit V12, and the week-47 end of study took place at visit V13. Six visits were used for peripheral blood collection: V03 (baseline), V05, V07, V10, V12 and V13. Longitudinal TCRB deep sequencing was done for roughly 23 treated patients, wherever samples were available for exploratory analyses.

Libraries were prepared through the immunoSEQ multiplex PCR assay. Following the manufacturer's protocol, the hsTCRB Kit was used to amplify rearranged TCR beta chain sequences. TCRB libraries were sequenced on an Illumina MiSeq. On the authors' methods: The kit vendor's proprietary platform handled demultiplexing, trimming and gene mapping. TCRdb retrieved this table from immuneACCESS and kept in-frame rearrangements only. Not all clones are present; in checked studies, unresolved V genes account for under half, and no reason is known for the remainder. For V, J and clone size, that table is used; D and trimming come from the DNA. Recorded for this sample are roughly 32,000 clones; about 82% of them occurred a single time. The ten largest clonotypes hold roughly 3.2% of the sample. Points on this clone: Its binding antigen is unknown. No much larger clonotype is one base removed from it; base qualities were not supplied.

This sample's time point label indicates: week 35, safety follow-up. Every vaccine dose consisted of 300 ug of a 20-mer mutant IDH1 peptide in Montanide, administered subcutaneously together with topical imiquimod. Eight vaccinations were administered to patients in weeks 1, 3, 5, 7, 11, 15, 19 and 23, corresponding to visits V03 through V10. Newly diagnosed WHO grade 3 or 4 IDH1-mutant astrocytomas showing loss of nuclear ATRX were present in the donors. The samples were drawn from NOA16, a multicentre, single-arm, open-label phase I trial in Germany that tested a mutant IDH1 peptide vaccine in humans for the first time. The DNeasy Blood and Tissue Kit was used to extract genomic DNA from EDTA blood for TCRB sequencing. What the authors observed across the whole study: Changes in the top peripheral T cell clonotypes picked up by TCRB sequencing did not appear to be linked to pseudoprogression. The authors stated that sample limitations prevented analyses of patient blood samples from being reproduced. Vaccine-induced immune responses across multiple MHC alleles were detected in 90% to 95% of patients. Selection of PBMC samples for TCRB deep sequencing was based on availability.

Taken from cysteine to phenylalanine, the CDR3 has 14 residues. The entry retains the CDR3 DNA only, 42 bases that are in frame from base 1. V is pared back by 10 bases and J by 7 bases, with 23 bases lying between the germline termini. In the germline V gene, CDR1 corresponds to MNHEY and CDR2 to SVGAGI. Sequences were derived from PBMCs, sampled from a glioma patient whose treatment included an IDH1 peptide vaccine. This TCR was recovered from a man aged 35 to 55 with glioma. Some clones in this sample may be carry-over from other donors' samples. In this chain, TRBV6-5 is recombined with TRBJ2-7; the D gene is possibly TRBD2, with 5 bases matching. In nucleotide form, the sequence is TGTGCCACCCTCGGGGTAGGAGTGATGAGGGAGCAGTACTTC. Translation gives CATLGVGVMREQYF.